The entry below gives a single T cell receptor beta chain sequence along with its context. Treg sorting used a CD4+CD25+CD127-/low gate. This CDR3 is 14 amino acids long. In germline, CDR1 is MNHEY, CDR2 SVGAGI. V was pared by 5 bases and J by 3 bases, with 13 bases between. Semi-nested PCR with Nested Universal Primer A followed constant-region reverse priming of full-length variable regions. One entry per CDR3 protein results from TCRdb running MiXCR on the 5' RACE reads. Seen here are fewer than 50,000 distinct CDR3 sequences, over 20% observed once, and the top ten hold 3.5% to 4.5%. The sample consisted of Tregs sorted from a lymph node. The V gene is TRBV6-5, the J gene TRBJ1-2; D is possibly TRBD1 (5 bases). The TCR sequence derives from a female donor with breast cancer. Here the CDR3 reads CASSEAIRDYGYTF. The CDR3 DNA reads TGTGCCAGCAGTGAAGCAATCAGGGACTATGGCTACACCTTC.